Listed here is a single TCR beta chain. The antigen it recognizes is unknown. Base qualities are not recorded, but no much larger clone differs from it by a single base. TCRbeta CDR3 regions were amplified from genomic DNA by means of the immunoSEQ Assay, a bias-controlled multiplex PCR. In the paper's pipeline: Within the assay, amplification of reference gene primers was used to estimate how many nucleated cells each sample contained. Sequence reads were collapsed and filtered to measure the absolute abundance of every unique TCRbeta CDR3 rearrangement. For each sample, productive Simpson clonality was calculated as the square root of Simpson's diversity index across productive rearrangements. TCRdb limited this immuneACCESS table to in-frame rearrangements with V and J called. A share of clones is missing; checked studies link under half to unresolved V genes, and the rest is unexplained. Clonal size and the V and J genes are those of that table, whereas D and trimming came from the DNA. This sample gives about 230,000 clones in total; around four fifths of them show up just once. The ten largest clones add up to about a sixth of the sample.

These data originate in a study of blood T cell repertoires in COVID-19 (TCRdb year 2020). Background for the entire study: Samples covering the acute and convalescent phases of COVID-19 were provided by collaborators in the United States, Italy and Spain. The prospective study material was composed of cDNA or gDNA derived from T cells, B-cell-depleted T cells, or PBMCs. The dataset comprised deeply sampled blood TCRbeta repertoires from subjects exposed to, actively infected with, or recovered from COVID-19. A freely available public database, intended as a resource for researchers studying the immune response to SARS-CoV-2, is where the repertoires were released. Samples were obtained from the ongoing ImmuneRACE study (first 160 participants) and from about 1,300 subjects provided by 6 global collaborators. Nearly every sample came with metadata listing a de-identified subject ID, COVID-19 status, age in years and sex. Where available, HLA class I and class II types were taken from metadata supplied by the sample provider and were not determined by assay-based typing.

The full study reports these points: The quantity of clinical and demographic metadata differed by source and by participant and was supplied without curation.

Whole blood was collected in K2EDTA tubes by collaborating institutions according to the institutions' own protocols. For TCRbeta analysis, collaborators shipped samples as frozen whole blood, isolated PBMCs, or DNA extracted from either of those sample types. The clonotype originates from a woman at least 80 years old with active or convalescent COVID-19. Input material: peripheral blood.

The CDR3: CASSEGRGTEAFF. At the DNA level, the sequence is TGTGCCAGCAGCGAGGGTCGGGGGACTGAAGCTTTCTTT. The chain couples TRBV7-3 to TRBJ1-1, and possibly TRBD1, on 5 matching bases. The CDR3 has 13 amino acids, counting the end cysteine and phenylalanine. Only CDR3 DNA is held: 39 bases, read in frame from base 1. V is cut by 5 bases and J by 5 bases, and the space between the germline ends is 12 bases. Via the germline V gene, CDR1 is SGHTA and CDR2 FQGTGA.